This entry is about one TCR beta chain. This CDR3 spans 13 amino acids. Germline lookup yields CDR1 SQVTM and CDR2 ANQGSEA. Between the trimmed V and J ends, which lost 2 bases and 1 base, there was a span of 8 bases. Only in-frame clones appear in the TCRdb table, and some are missing; sequencing was by immunoSEQ multiplex PCR. The sample records thousands of clones, almost 95% being singletons. This sample was taken from a study of tumor T cells in aggressive B-cell lymphoma. V is TRBV29-1 and J is TRBJ1-2; D not certain. The material sequenced was tumor tissue. This TCR was sampled from an adult with diffuse large B cell lymphoma. CDR3 protein: CSVEWAHNYGYTF. The CDR3 DNA reads as TGCAGCGTTGAATGGGCCCATAACTATGGCTACACCTTC.